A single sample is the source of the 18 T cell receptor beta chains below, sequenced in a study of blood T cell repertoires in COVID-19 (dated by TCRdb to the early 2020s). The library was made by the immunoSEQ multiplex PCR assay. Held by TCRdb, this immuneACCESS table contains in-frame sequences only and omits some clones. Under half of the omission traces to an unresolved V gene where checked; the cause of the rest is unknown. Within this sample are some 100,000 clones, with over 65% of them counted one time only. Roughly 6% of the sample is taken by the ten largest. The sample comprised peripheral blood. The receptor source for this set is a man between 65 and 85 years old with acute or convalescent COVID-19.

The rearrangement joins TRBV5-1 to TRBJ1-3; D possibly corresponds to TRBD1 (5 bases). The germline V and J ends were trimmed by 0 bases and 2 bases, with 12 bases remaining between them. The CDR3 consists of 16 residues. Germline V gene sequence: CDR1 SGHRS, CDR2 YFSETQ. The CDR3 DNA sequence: TGCGCCAGCAGCTTGGAGGGGCCCCGGACTGGAAACACCATATATTTT. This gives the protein CASSLEGPRTGNTIYF. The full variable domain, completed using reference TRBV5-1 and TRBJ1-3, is KAGVTQTPRYLIKTRGQQVTLSCSPISGHRSVSWYQQTPGQGLQFLFEYFSETQRNKGNFPGRFSGRQFSNSRSEMNVSTLELGDSALYLCASSLEGPRTGNTIYFGEGSWLTVV.

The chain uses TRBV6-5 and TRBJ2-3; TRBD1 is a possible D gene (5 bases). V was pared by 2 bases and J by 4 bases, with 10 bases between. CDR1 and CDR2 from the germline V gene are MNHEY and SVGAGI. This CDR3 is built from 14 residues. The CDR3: CASSYQGMADTQYF. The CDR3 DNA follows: TGTGCCAGCAGTTACCAGGGAATGGCAGATACGCAGTATTTT.

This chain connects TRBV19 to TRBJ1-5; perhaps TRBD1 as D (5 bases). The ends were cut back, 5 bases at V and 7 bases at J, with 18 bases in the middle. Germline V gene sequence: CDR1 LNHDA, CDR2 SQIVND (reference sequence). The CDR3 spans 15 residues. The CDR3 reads CASSPRGGVNQPQHF. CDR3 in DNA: TGTGCCAGTAGTCCCCGGGGGGGGGTTAACCAGCCCCAGCATTTT.

The CDR3 reads CSVEGQYGYEQYF. CDR3 sequence (DNA): TGCAGCGTTGAGGGACAGTACGGCTACGAGCAGTACTTC. The chain is built from TRBV29-1 and TRBJ2-7, with TRBD1 matching 7 bases. J was trimmed by 3 bases and V by 3 bases; bases with no gene match: 5. CDR1 is SQVTM, CDR2 ANQGSEA, per germline. The CDR3 loop spans 13 amino acids.

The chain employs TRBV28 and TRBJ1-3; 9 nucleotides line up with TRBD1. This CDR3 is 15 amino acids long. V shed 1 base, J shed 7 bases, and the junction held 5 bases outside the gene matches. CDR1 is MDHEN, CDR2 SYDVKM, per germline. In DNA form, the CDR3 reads TGTGCCAGCAGTTTATATGGGACAGGGAGTAACACCATATATTTT. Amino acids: CASSLYGTGSNTIYF.

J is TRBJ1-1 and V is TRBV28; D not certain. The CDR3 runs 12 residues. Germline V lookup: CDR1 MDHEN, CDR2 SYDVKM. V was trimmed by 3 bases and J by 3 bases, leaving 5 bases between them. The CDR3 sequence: CASSFTDTEAFF. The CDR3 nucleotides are TGTGCCAGCAGTTTTACGGACACTGAAGCTTTCTTT.

The CDR3 coding sequence is TGCGCCAGCAGTGGGGCAGAATTTGAAAAACTGTTTTTT. This translates into CASSGAEFEKLFF. This chain connects TRBV5-1 to TRBJ1-4; the D gene is possibly TRBD1 (5 bases). V dropped 5 bases and J dropped 7 bases, with 12 bases sitting between them. Germline lookup yields CDR1 SGHRS and CDR2 YFSETQ. The length of the CDR3 is 13 residues.

CDR3 DNA: TGTGCCAGCAGTTACTCAGAGGGTGGGACAGATACGCAGTATTTT. Translated, it gives CASSYSEGGTDTQYF. This chain joins TRBV6-5 and TRBJ2-3; weak D call: TRBD2 (5 bases). V lost 0 bases to trimming and J lost 3 bases, with 10 bases between them. This CDR3 is built from 15 residues. Looked up from germline, CDR1 is MNHEY and CDR2 is SVGAGI.

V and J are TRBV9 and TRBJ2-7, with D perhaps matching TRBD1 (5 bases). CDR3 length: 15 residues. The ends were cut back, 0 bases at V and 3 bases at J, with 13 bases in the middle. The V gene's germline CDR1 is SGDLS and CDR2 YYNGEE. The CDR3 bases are TGTGCCAGCAGCGTAGGCACAGGCGAGGTCTACGAGCAGTACTTC. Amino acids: CASSVGTGEVYEQYF.

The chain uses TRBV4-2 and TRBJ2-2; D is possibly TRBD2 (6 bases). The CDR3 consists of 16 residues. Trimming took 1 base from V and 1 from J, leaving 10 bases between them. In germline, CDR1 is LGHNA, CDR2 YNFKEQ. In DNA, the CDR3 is TGTGCCAGCAGCCAAGTCGCGGAGGGGAACACCGGGGAGCTGTTTTTT. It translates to CASSQVAEGNTGELFF.

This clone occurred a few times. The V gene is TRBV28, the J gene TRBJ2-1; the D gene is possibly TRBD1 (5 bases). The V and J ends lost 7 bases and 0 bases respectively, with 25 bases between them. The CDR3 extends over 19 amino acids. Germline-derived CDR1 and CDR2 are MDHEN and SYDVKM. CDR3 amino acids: CASIPPRVQKVHSYNEQFF. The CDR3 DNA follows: TGTGCCAGCATCCCTCCCAGGGTGCAGAAAGTCCACTCCTACAATGAGCAGTTCTTC.

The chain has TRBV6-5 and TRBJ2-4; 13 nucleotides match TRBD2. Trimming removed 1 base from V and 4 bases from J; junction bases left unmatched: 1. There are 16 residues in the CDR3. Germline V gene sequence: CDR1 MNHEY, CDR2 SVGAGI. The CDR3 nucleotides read TGTGCCAGCAGTTACTTGGGACTAGCGGGGAAAAACATTCAGTACTTC. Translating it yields CASSYLGLAGKNIQYF.

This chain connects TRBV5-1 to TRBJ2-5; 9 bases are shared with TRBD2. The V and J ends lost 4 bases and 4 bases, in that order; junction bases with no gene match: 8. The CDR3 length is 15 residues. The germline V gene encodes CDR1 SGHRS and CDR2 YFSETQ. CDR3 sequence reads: CASSTGAGGGETQYF. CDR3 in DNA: TGCGCCAGCAGCACGGGAGCGGGGGGCGGAGAGACCCAGTACTTC.

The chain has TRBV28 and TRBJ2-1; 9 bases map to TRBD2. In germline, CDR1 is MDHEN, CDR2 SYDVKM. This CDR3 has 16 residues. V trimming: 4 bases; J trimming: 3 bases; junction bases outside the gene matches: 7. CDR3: CASSSPLAGVYNEQFF. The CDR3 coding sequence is TGTGCCAGCAGTTCCCCCTTAGCGGGAGTCTACAATGAGCAGTTCTTC. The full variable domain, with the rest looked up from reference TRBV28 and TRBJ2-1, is DVKVTQSSRYLVKRTGEKVFLECVQDMDHENMFWYRQDPGLGLRLIYFSYDVKMKEKGDIPEGYSVSREKKERFSLILESASTNQTSMYLCASSSPLAGVYNEQFFGPGTRLTVL.

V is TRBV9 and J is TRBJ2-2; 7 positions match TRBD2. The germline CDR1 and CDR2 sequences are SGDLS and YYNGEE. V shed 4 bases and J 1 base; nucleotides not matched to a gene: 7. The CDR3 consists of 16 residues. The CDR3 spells CASSIRPGGNTGELFF. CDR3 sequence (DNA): TGTGCCAGCAGCATCCGACCGGGGGGGAACACCGGGGAGCTGTTTTTT.

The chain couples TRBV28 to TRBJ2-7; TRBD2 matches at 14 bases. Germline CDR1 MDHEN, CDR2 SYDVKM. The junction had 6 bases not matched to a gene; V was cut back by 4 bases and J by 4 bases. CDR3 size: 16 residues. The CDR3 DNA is TGTGCCAGCAGTTCCCCGACTAGCGGGAGGGAGTACGAGCAGTACTTC. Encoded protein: CASSSPTSGREYEQYF.

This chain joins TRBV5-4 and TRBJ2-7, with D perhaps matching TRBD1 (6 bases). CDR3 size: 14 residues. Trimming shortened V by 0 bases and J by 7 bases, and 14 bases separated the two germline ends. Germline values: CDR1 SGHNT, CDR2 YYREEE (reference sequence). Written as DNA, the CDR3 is TGTGCCAGCAGCTTGGCACAAACAGGGAAGGAGCAGTACTTC. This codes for CASSLAQTGKEQYF.

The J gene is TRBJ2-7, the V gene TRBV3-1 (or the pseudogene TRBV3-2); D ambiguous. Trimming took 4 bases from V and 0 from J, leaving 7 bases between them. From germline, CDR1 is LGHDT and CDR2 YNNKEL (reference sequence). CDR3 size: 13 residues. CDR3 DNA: TGTGCCAGCAGCCGGCTTCCCTCCTACGAGCAGTACTTC. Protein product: CASSRLPSYEQYF.